This paragraph covers one TCR beta chain sequence. The target antigen is unknown. J was trimmed by 2 bases and V by 6 bases; bases with no gene match: 4. The germline gives CDR1 MNHNS, CDR2 SASEGT. The CDR3 has 15 amino acids. Some clones are missing from TCRdb's copy, which holds only in-frame ones; the method was immunoSEQ multiplex PCR. The sample consists of about 36,000 clones, 60% to 80% of them appearing once. These data originate in a study of OX40 agonist ivuxolimab in advanced cancers. About the study: The study gave patients intravenous ivuxolimab at 0.01 to 10 mg/kg every 2 weeks. Findings of the study overall: CD8+ T cells (on average) carried more expanded clones than CD4+ T cells.

The rearrangement uses TRBV6-1 and TRBJ1-6, with TRBD1 matching over 7 bases. This TCR was recovered from an adult with an advanced solid tumor such as melanoma, head and neck, liver or kidney cancer. This material consisted of CD4+ or CD8+ T cells sorted from blood, taken in a trial of the OX40 agonist ivuxolimab. CDR3 nucleotide sequence: TGTGCCAGCAGCCTAGGGGGCGCCTATAATTCACCCCTCCACTTT. Translation gives CASSLGGAYNSPLHF.